Shown below are 10 T cell receptor beta chains from a single sample sequenced in a study of T cell responses to AZD1222 COVID-19 vaccine. Using immunoSEQ multiplex PCR, the repertoire was profiled, and TCRdb retains in-frame clones only, with some absent. The repertoire holds about 140,000 clones, 85% to 95% seen once, with 10% to 15% in the top ten. This sample comprised peripheral blood, obtained after recovery from COVID-19. These receptors originate from an adult who had recovered from COVID-19.

The chain couples TRBV11-2 to TRBJ1-6; TRBD1 aligns across 9 bases. Germline lookup yields CDR1 SGHAT and CDR2 FQNNGV. The junction had 3 bases not matched to a gene; V was cut back by 3 bases and J by 9 bases. CDR3 length: 14 residues. Written as DNA, the CDR3 is TGTGCCAGCAGCTTGAGACAGGGGGTTTCACCCCTCCACTTT. Its protein is CASSLRQGVSPLHF.

This chain connects TRBV28 to TRBJ2-7, with D possibly being TRBD2 (6 bases). This CDR3 has 17 amino acids. Germline V gene data show CDR1 as MDHEN and CDR2 as SYDVKM. V lost 2 bases and J 0 bases, leaving 17 bases between the germline ends. The CDR3, as DNA: TGTGCCAGCAGTTTAATCGCGGGGAGTGTGAGCTCCTACGAGCAGTACTTC. It encodes CASSLIAGSVSSYEQYF.

The chain has TRBV18 and TRBJ2-7, with TRBD1 identical over 7 bases. The germline gives CDR1 KGHSH, CDR2 LQKENI. The CDR3 covers 13 residues. Trimming at V came to 6 bases and at J to 7 bases, leaving 9 bases not matched to a gene. The CDR3 coding sequence is TGTGCCAGCTCGAGGGGGCCAGTGGAAGAGCAGTACTTC. Translated, it gives CASSRGPVEEQYF. The full variable domain, completed using reference TRBV18 and TRBJ2-7, is NAGVMQNPRHLVRRRGQEARLRCSPMKGHSHVYWYRQLPEEGLKFMVYLQKENIIDESGMPKERFSAEFPKEGPSILRIQQVVRGDSAAYFCASSRGPVEEQYFGPGTRLTVT.

The CDR3 region is CASNNREGNTGELFF. The CDR3 coding sequence is TGTGCCAGCAACAACAGGGAGGGAAACACCGGGGAGCTGTTTTTT. The V call is TRBV9, the J call TRBJ2-2; D might be TRBD2 (7 bases). Between the trimmed V and J ends, which lost 6 bases and 2 bases, there was a span of 14 bases. This CDR3 contains 15 residues. CDR1 and CDR2 from the germline V gene are SGDLS and YYNGEE.

V usage is TRBV27 and J usage is TRBJ2-7, with 9 bases that match TRBD2. The CDR3 runs to 16 residues. J gave up 3 bases and V 3 bases, and 9 bases lay outside the gene matches. Germline V gene sequence: CDR1 MNHEY, CDR2 SMNVEV (reference sequence). The CDR3 region has the DNA TGTGCCAGCAGTTTCCGCCGGGGTAGCGGGAGCTACGAGCAGTACTTC. Its protein is CASSFRRGSGSYEQYF.

V gene TRBV3-1 (or the pseudogene TRBV3-2) combines with J gene TRBJ2-7; TRBD1 aligns across 9 bases. Per the germline V gene, CDR1 is LGHDT and CDR2 is YNNKEL (reference sequence). Trimming took 3 bases from V and 2 from J; bases not matched to a gene: 5. The CDR3 has 15 residues. The CDR3 protein is CASSQDGTGTYEQYF. Here the CDR3 DNA reads TGTGCCAGCAGCCAGGATGGGACAGGGACCTACGAGCAGTACTTC.

This chain joins TRBV27 and TRBJ2-3; D might be TRBD1 (6 bases). The CDR3 spans 13 residues. Per the germline V gene, CDR1 is MNHEY and CDR2 is SMNVEV (reference sequence). V lost 6 bases and J 4 bases, leaving 11 bases between the germline ends. The CDR3 DNA reads as TGTGCCAGCAGCACATCAGGGGCAGATACGCAGTATTTT. Translating it yields CASSTSGADTQYF.

The gene calls are TRBV5-8 and TRBJ1-5; D remains ambiguous. V lost 4 bases to trimming and J lost 2 bases, with 16 bases between them. Germline values: CDR1 SGHTS, CDR2 YDEGEE. The CDR3 runs to 16 residues. As DNA, the CDR3 is TGTGCCAGCAGCGTAGGACTATCTCTGGGCAATCAGCCCCAGCATTTT. It encodes CASSVGLSLGNQPQHF.

V and J are TRBV6-1 and TRBJ2-7; TRBD1 agrees at 10 bases. Germline CDR1 reads MNHNS; CDR2 reads SASEGT. This CDR3 has 16 amino acids. V lost 4 bases, J lost 6 bases, and 12 bases stayed unmatched. DNA for the CDR3: TGTGCCAGCAGTGTCCCCGGTGGGACAGGGGAGGGCGAGCAGTACTTC. This translates into CASSVPGGTGEGEQYF.

The V call is TRBV5-1, the J call TRBJ1-1; perhaps TRBD1 as D (6 bases). The CDR3 is 14 residues long. The V end was cut by 4 bases, the J end by 2 bases, with 12 bases between. CDR1 and CDR2 (germline): SGHRS, YFSETQ. The CDR3 is CASSADRINTEAFF. In nucleotides, the CDR3 is TGCGCCAGCAGCGCCGACAGGATCAACACTGAAGCTTTCTTT.